These T cell receptor beta chains were read from a single sample in a study of cytomegalovirus exposure and HLA in healthy donors. The protocol was immunoSEQ multiplex PCR, while the TCRdb copy is restricted to in-frame clones and leaves out a portion. The sample contains around 210,000 clones, around four fifths of which appear only once. Sequencing was done on a sample of PBMCs. Source of these receptors: a boy aged 10-17 years in good health and CMV-seronegative. CDR3s include the opening cysteine and the closing phenylalanine or tryptophan.

v_call: TRBV6-5; cdr3_aa: CASSSPGGEQYF
v_call: TRBV6-7; cdr3_aa: CASIRGAVSGANVLTF
v_call: TRBV15; cdr3_aa: CATRIEGVRTGELFF
v_call: TRBV7-8; cdr3_aa: CASSLAGLADTGELFF
v_call: TRBV7-2; cdr3_aa: CASSLGGGDSPLHF
v_call: TRBV5-6; cdr3_aa: CASSLGDTGHEKLFF
v_call: TRBV6-5; cdr3_aa: CASRQQGTKYNEQFF
v_call: TRBV27; cdr3_aa: CASSLNRGYHTGELFF
v_call: TRBV5-1; cdr3_aa: CASRGIRGTYEQYF
v_call: TRBV30; cdr3_aa: CAWSRGSGNGYTF
v_call: TRBV5-4; cdr3_aa: CASSTGLAGDRYNEQFF
v_call: TRBV12-5; cdr3_aa: CASAYRGADTEAFF
v_call: TRBV11-1; cdr3_aa: CASSLGQYQETQYF
v_call: TRBV19; cdr3_aa: CASYRGYRTGANVLTF
v_call: TRBV19; cdr3_aa: CASSVTSGGAQYF
v_call: TRBV5-1; cdr3_aa: CASASGTYSYNEQFF
v_call: TRBV12-5; cdr3_aa: CASGLAENTEAFF
v_call: TRBV6-1; cdr3_aa: CASSPPLRGPYGYTF
v_call: TRBV5-5; cdr3_aa: CASSPLGLPGGNSNQPQHF
v_call: TRBV30; cdr3_aa: CAWSLSGTGGPNQPQHF
v_call: TRBV11-3; cdr3_aa: CASSFSSGSYNEQFF
v_call: TRBV6-6; cdr3_aa: CASSYPPDRGTDTQYF
v_call: TRBV10-2; cdr3_aa: CASRLTGSTAFLTNYGYTF
v_call: TRBV6-1; cdr3_aa: CASSEASIDRWYF
v_call: TRBV7-9; cdr3_aa: CASSLGGWGLNIQYF
v_call: TRBV6-5; cdr3_aa: CASSYGQDTGELFF
v_call: TRBV7-6; cdr3_aa: CASRLLQKNTGELFF
v_call: TRBV6-1; cdr3_aa: CASSEDRESAEAFF
v_call: TRBV14; cdr3_aa: CASSQDVGTGGFYGYTF